Shown below are 10 T cell receptor beta chains from a single sample sequenced in a study of early T cells in non-severe SARS-CoV-2 infection. TCRdb fed the 5' RACE reads into MiXCR, producing one record per CDR3 protein. The sample lists roughly 110,000 distinct CDR3 sequences, around 10% seen once, with about 8.1% in the top ten. The specimen sequenced was whole blood. All receptors come from an adult who was a healthcare worker with PCR-confirmed SARS-CoV-2 infection or an uninfected control (not recorded which).

This clonotype showed up just a few times. J is TRBJ2-3 and V is TRBV6-6; 11 bases are shared with TRBD2. The CDR3 loop spans 18 amino acids. Germline-derived CDR1 and CDR2 are MNHNY and SVGAGI (reference sequence). With V trimmed by 6 bases and J by 3 bases, 14 bases remained unmatched. The CDR3 region is CASRGGGSGRERTDTQYF. DNA for the CDR3: TGTGCCAGCAGAGGGGGCGGTAGCGGGAGGGAAAGAACAGATACGCAGTATTTT.

V is TRBV28 and J is TRBJ2-1; D is uncertain. CDR1 MDHEN and CDR2 SYDVKM come from the germline V gene. CDR3 length equals 14 residues. V gave up 6 bases and J gave up 2 bases, with 11 bases separating them. In nucleotides, the CDR3 is TGTGCCAGCAGCCTCCGGATGGCCTACAATGAGCAGTTCTTC. Translated: CASSLRMAYNEQFF.

The CDR3 DNA follows: TGTGCCAGCGGGACTCTCAGGCGCCTAGCCAAAAACATTCAGTACTTC. As protein: CASGTLRRLAKNIQYF. The gene calls are TRBV28 and TRBJ2-4; a possible D gene is TRBD2 (6 bases). The length of the CDR3 is 16 residues. The germline V and J ends were trimmed by 8 bases and 0 bases, with 17 bases remaining between them. In germline, CDR1 is MDHEN, CDR2 SYDVKM.

The V call is TRBV6-2 or TRBV6-3, the J call TRBJ1-1; D is uncertain. The germline V gene has CDR1 MNHEY and CDR2 SVGEGT. The CDR3 extends over 16 amino acids. Trimming pared 6 bases from V and 1 base from J, leaving 18 bases between. The CDR3 spells CASRNQVPLPNTEAFF. CDR3 bases: TGTGCCAGCAGGAACCAGGTCCCACTCCCGAACACTGAAGCTTTCTTT.

This clonotype showed up just a few times. This rearrangement joins TRBV5-6 to TRBJ2-3; 8 bases map to TRBD2. Germline CDR1 SGHDT, CDR2 YYEEEE. After removal of 3 bases from V and 6 bases from J, the junction contained 6 bases not matched to a gene. The CDR3 contains 14 residues. The CDR3 nucleotides are TGTGCCAGCAGCTGGAGCGGGAGTGCGGATACGCAGTATTTT. This gives the protein CASSWSGSADTQYF. Supplemented by reference TRBV5-6 and TRBJ2-3, the full variable domain reads DAGVTQSPTHLIKTRGQQVTLRCSPKSGHDTVSWYQQALGQGPQFIFQYYEEEERQRGNFPDRFSGHQFPNYSSELNVNALLLGDSALYLCASSWSGSADTQYFGPGTRLTVL.

The chain is built from TRBV5-1 and TRBJ2-5, with D possibly being TRBD2 (6 bases). This CDR3 comprises 15 residues. Germline V gene data show CDR1 as SGHRS and CDR2 as YFSETQ. Trimming pared 0 bases from V and 7 bases from J, leaving 16 bases between. DNA of the CDR3: TGCGCCAGCAGCTTGGCCGGGACTGGCGGAGCGACCCAGTACTTC. It translates to CASSLAGTGGATQYF.

The genes are TRBV28 and TRBJ2-1; D remains unclear. The V end lost 5 bases, the J end lost 7 bases, and 12 bases lay between the germline ends. Germline V gene lookup returns CDR1 MDHEN and CDR2 SYDVKM. This CDR3 is 13 amino acids long. CDR3 protein: CASSRPTLNEQFF. CDR3 sequence (DNA): TGTGCCAGCAGTCGCCCGACTCTAAATGAGCAGTTCTTC.

Many counts were recorded for this clonotype. The chain recombines TRBV7-9 with TRBJ1-2, with D uncertain. This CDR3 spans 14 amino acids. V was trimmed by 5 bases and J by 5 bases, leaving 15 bases between them. CDR1 is SEHNR, CDR2 FQNEAQ, per germline (reference sequence). CDR3 residues: CASSTPTGFYGYTF. The CDR3 DNA sequence: TGTGCCAGCAGCACACCGACGGGGTTTTATGGCTACACCTTC.

This chain connects TRBV3-1 to TRBJ1-1; D is possibly TRBD1 (6 bases). This CDR3 comprises 13 residues. The germline CDR1 and CDR2 sequences are LGHDT and YNNKEL (reference sequence). Trimming left V 4 bases short and J 8 bases short, with 14 bases between. The DNA for the CDR3 is TGTGCCAGCAGCCGCAGTCCGGGACACGAAGCTTTCTTT. It yields the protein CASSRSPGHEAFF.

This clonotype appeared a few times. The chain joins TRBV28 to TRBJ2-7; D is possibly TRBD2 (6 bases). The CDR3 runs 23 residues. The germline V and J ends were trimmed by 3 bases and 0 bases, with 36 bases remaining between them. Germline CDR1 reads MDHEN; CDR2 reads SYDVKM. The CDR3 here is CASSFGALWFLGGGDWPSYEQYF. The CDR3 DNA reads TGTGCCAGCAGTTTTGGGGCCCTTTGGTTCCTCGGGGGTGGGGACTGGCCCTCCTACGAGCAGTACTTC.